Given below is one T cell receptor beta chain in context. Germline values: CDR1 LNHNV, CDR2 YYDKDF (reference sequence). The length of the CDR3 is 14 residues. The V end was cut by 5 bases, the J end by 3 bases, with 11 bases between. This specimen belongs to a study of control samples from healthy donors and cancer patients. Profiled with immunoSEQ multiplex PCR; TCRdb holds only in-frame clones, not every one. The top ten hold 5% to 7% of the sample, which has under 450,000 clones, approximately 92% seen once. V gene TRBV15 combines with J gene TRBJ1-5, with a possible D match to TRBD1 (6 bases). Sequenced: PBMCs. This sequence was found in a man between 35 and 55 years old with head and neck cancer. The CDR3 DNA sequence: TGTGCCACCAGCCGTCGACAGGCCAATCAGCCCCAGCATTTT. This translates into CATSRRQANQPQHF.